Shown below are 28 T cell receptor beta chains from a single sample sequenced in a study of vaccination effects on CD4 cells after COVID-19. TCRdb's table, derived via immunoSEQ multiplex PCR, lists solely in-frame clones and lacks some. The sample contains more than 30,000 clones, about 69% of which appear only once. Before sequencing, viral peptide pools were used by the ViraFEST assay to expand antigen-specific CD4+ T cells. Subsequent to less than twelve days of culture, CD4+ T cells were isolated. People in the vaccine group had not been infected with SARS-CoV-2 before, and their nucleocapsid antibodies were negative. Antigen specificity for these receptors is unknown. This specimen was CD4+ T cells from PBMCs cultured with HCoV-OC43 spike peptides, taken before COVID-19 vaccination. Subset meaning: HCoV-OC43 spike overlapping peptide pool stimulation. The receptors stem from a human donor who received a COVID-19 vaccine.

The rearrangement joins TRBV4-1 to TRBJ1-1; no firm D call. The CDR3 is 15 amino acids. Germline values: CDR1 MGHRA, CDR2 YSYEKL. V gave up 1 base and J gave up 2 bases, with 11 bases separating them. CDR3 loop: CASSQGAGRNTEAFF. In nucleotides, the CDR3 is TGCGCCAGCAGCCAAGGGGCCGGAAGAAACACTGAAGCTTTCTTT.

Of note for this clone: The same CDR3 can be traced to other DNA sequences in this sample. The chain links TRBV19 to TRBJ2-3, with D tentatively TRBD2 (6 bases). This CDR3 region has 14 residues. Deletions cut 2 bases from V and 0 bases from J, with 6 bases between. Germline CDR1 reads LNHDA; CDR2 reads SQIVND (reference sequence). Written as DNA, the CDR3 is TGTGCCAGTAGTATAAGCGGGAGCACAGATACGCAGTATTTT. Encoded protein: CASSISGSTDTQYF.

This clone has just a few counts. The rearrangement links TRBV3-1 (or the pseudogene TRBV3-2) to TRBJ1-1; no clear D gene. Trimming took 3 bases from V and 11 from J, leaving 13 bases between them. This CDR3 comprises 12 residues. Looked up from germline, CDR1 is LGHDT and CDR2 is YNNKEL (reference sequence). The CDR3 reads CASSQSTRAAFF. In nucleotides, the CDR3 is TGTGCCAGCAGCCAGTCTACTAGAGCGGCTTTCTTT.

The gene calls are TRBV6-6 and TRBJ1-5; 9 positions agree with TRBD1. CDR3 length equals 14 residues. Germline V CDR1 and CDR2: MNHNY, SVGAGI (reference sequence). The ends lost 6 bases at V and 6 bases at J; junction bases unmatched: 6. The CDR3 DNA follows: TGTGCCAGCAGGAGGACAGGGGAATTTCAGCCCCAGCATTTT. Amino acids: CASRRTGEFQPQHF.

The rearrangement uses TRBV3-1 (or the pseudogene TRBV3-2) and TRBJ1-4, with TRBD1 as a possible D gene (6 bases). The length of the CDR3 is 14 residues. With 0 bases removed from V and 13 bases from J, the gap between germline ends came to 15 bases. Germline CDR1 LGHDT, CDR2 YNNKEL (reference sequence). CDR3 sequence: CASSQDRDTIRLFF. The CDR3 region has the DNA TGTGCCAGCAGCCAAGACCGGGACACTATAAGACTGTTTTTT.

The chain recombines TRBV11-2 with TRBJ1-5; D might be TRBD1 (6 bases). V shed 0 bases and J shed 7 bases, with 10 bases lying between them. CDR3 size: 14 residues. From germline, CDR1 is SGHAT and CDR2 FQNNGV. CDR3 nucleotide sequence: TGTGCCAGCAGCTTAGACTGGGGGCAACAGCCCCAGCATTTT. Protein: CASSLDWGQQPQHF. The variable domain in full, completed from reference TRBV11-2 and TRBJ1-5, reads EAGVAQSPRYKIIEKRQSVAFWCNPISGHATLYWYQQILGQGPKLLIQFQNNGVVDDSQLPKDRFSAERLKGVDSTLKIQPAKLEDSAVYLCASSLDWGQQPQHFGDGTRLSIL.

The chain employs TRBV3-1 (or the pseudogene TRBV3-2) and TRBJ2-2; tentatively, D is TRBD2 (6 bases). The CDR3 contains 16 residues. CDR1 is LGHDT, CDR2 YNNKEL, per germline (reference sequence). Trimming removed 1 base at V and 2 bases at J, with 11 bases between. As DNA, the CDR3 is TGTGCCAGCAGCCAAGTCGGGGGAAGAAACACCGGGGAGCTGTTTTTT. Its translation is CASSQVGGRNTGELFF.

V is TRBV18 and J is TRBJ1-2; TRBD1 is a possible D gene (6 bases). Trimming left V 0 bases short and J 9 bases short, with 11 bases between. The CDR3 has 13 amino acids. Looked up from germline, CDR1 is KGHSH and CDR2 is LQKENI. CDR3 region: CASSPPERGSYTF. Written as DNA, the CDR3 is TGTGCCAGCTCACCACCGGAGAGGGGGAGCTACACCTTC.

The chain combines TRBV5-1 with TRBJ2-3; the match to TRBD2 covers 13 bases. The CDR3 spans 16 residues. V shed 4 bases and J 2 bases; nucleotides not matched to a gene: 4. Germline V CDR1 and CDR2: SGHRS, YFSETQ. Here the CDR3 reads CASSAGTSGATDTQYF. Here the CDR3 DNA reads TGCGCCAGCAGCGCCGGGACTAGCGGGGCCACAGATACGCAGTATTTT.

The chain couples TRBV5-5 to TRBJ1-1; no reliable D call. V lost 4 bases and J 1 base, leaving 14 bases between the germline ends. CDR1 is SGHKS and CDR2 is YYEKEE in the germline V gene (reference sequence). The CDR3 is made up of 15 amino acids. CDR3 sequence: CASSGVGGPNTEAFF. The CDR3 DNA reads TGTGCCAGCAGCGGGGTGGGTGGGCCGAACACTGAAGCTTTCTTT.

The chain carries TRBV18 and TRBJ1-3; TRBD1 might be the D (5 bases). The CDR3 length is 14 residues. Trimming cost V 3 bases and J 4 bases, with 10 bases left between them. Germline-derived CDR1 and CDR2 are KGHSH and LQKENI. CDR3 nucleotide sequence: TGTGCCAGCTCACCCCAGGGTCCCGGAAACACCATATATTTT. This codes for CASSPQGPGNTIYF. Drawing the rest from reference TRBV18 and TRBJ1-3, the complete variable domain is NAGVMQNPRHLVRRRGQEARLRCSPMKGHSHVYWYRQLPEEGLKFMVYLQKENIIDESGMPKERFSAEFPKEGPSILRIQQVVRGDSAAYFCASSPQGPGNTIYFGEGSWLTVV.

This chain joins TRBV2 and TRBJ1-1; D remains ambiguous. V lost 6 bases, J lost 9 bases, and 14 bases lay in between. Germline lookup yields CDR1 SNHLY and CDR2 FYNNEI. The length of the CDR3 is 12 residues. The CDR3 is CASSPLTVKAFF. The CDR3 nucleotides are TGTGCCAGCAGCCCCCTGACGGTAAAAGCTTTCTTT.

The chain couples TRBV7-8 to TRBJ2-1; 10 nucleotides align to TRBD2. Germline assignment: CDR1 SGHVS and CDR2 FQNEAQ. The CDR3 length is 16 residues. The trim removed 0 bases at V and 9 bases at J, leaving 8 bases unmatched. CDR3 amino acids: CASSLAASGSRSEQFF. The CDR3 coding sequence is TGTGCCAGCAGCTTAGCGGCTAGCGGGAGTCGGAGTGAGCAGTTCTTC.

The J gene is TRBJ2-7, the V gene TRBV6-1, with D possibly matching TRBD1 (5 bases). V shed 3 bases and J shed 0 bases, with 9 bases lying between them. The CDR3 extends over 14 amino acids. CDR1 and CDR2 (germline): MNHNS, SASEGT. CDR3 protein: CASSDMDTSYEQYF. In DNA form, the CDR3 reads TGTGCCAGCAGTGACATGGACACCTCCTACGAGCAGTACTTC.

The chain uses TRBV18 and TRBJ1-5, with D perhaps matching TRBD1 (5 bases). V was trimmed by 4 bases and J by 7 bases, leaving 11 bases between them. Germline V gives CDR1 KGHSH, CDR2 LQKENI. The CDR3 loop spans 13 amino acids. The CDR3 DNA is TGTGCCAGCTCACAAGGGGAAGAGCAGCCCCAGCATTTT. Translation gives CASSQGEEQPQHF.

This clone was counted a few times. This rearrangement joins TRBV3-1 (or the pseudogene TRBV3-2) to TRBJ2-1; 10 bases align to TRBD2. This CDR3 region has 15 residues. Germline loops: CDR1 LGHDT, CDR2 YNNKEL (reference sequence). After removal of 5 bases from V and 6 bases from J, the junction contained 7 bases not matched to a gene. This CDR3 is CASSWTSGRSNEQFF. The CDR3 bases are TGTGCCAGCAGCTGGACTAGCGGCAGGTCCAATGAGCAGTTCTTC.

This clone is classed as medium-sized. The rearrangement uses TRBV7-8 and TRBJ1-1; D ambiguous. The CDR3 sequence is 14 residues long. CDR1 is SGHVS, CDR2 FQNEAQ, per germline. Trimming removed 6 bases at V and 4 bases at J, with 15 bases between. The CDR3 region has the DNA TGTGCCAGCAGTTCAAGGGAGGGTCGCACTGAAGCTTTCTTT. Its protein product is CASSSREGRTEAFF.

This clone was observed once. The V call is TRBV19, the J call TRBJ2-7; the D gene is possibly TRBD1 (8 bases). The germline CDR1 and CDR2 sequences are LNHDA and SQIVND (reference sequence). This CDR3 contains 16 residues. V was pared by 6 bases and J by 6 bases, with 24 bases between. The CDR3 DNA follows: TGTGCCAGTAGCCTGAGCCACAGGGGGAGGGGGGGCGAGCAGTACTTC. This sequence encodes CASSLSHRGRGGEQYF.

The chain has TRBV14 and TRBJ1-3, with no clear D. Germline V gene data show CDR1 as SGHDN and CDR2 as FVKESK. The CDR3 contains 15 residues. V lost 4 bases, J lost 0 bases, and 10 bases lay in between. The CDR3 DNA sequence: TGTGCCAGCAGCCCAAGGATAGGCTCTGGAAACACCATATATTTT. This codes for CASSPRIGSGNTIYF.

The gene calls are TRBV7-2 and TRBJ2-5, with D hard to call. V lost 5 bases to trimming and J lost 3 bases, with 10 bases between them. The CDR3 runs 13 residues. CDR1 SGHTA and CDR2 FQGNSA come from the germline V gene. The CDR3 sequence: CASSQLVEETQYF. Here the CDR3 DNA reads TGTGCCAGCAGCCAACTGGTGGAAGAGACCCAGTACTTC. Based on the CDR3 plus reference TRBV7-2 and TRBJ2-5, the full variable domain is GAGVSQSPSNKVTEKGKDVELRCDPISGHTALYWYRQSLGQGLEFLIYFQGNSAPDKSGLPSDRFSAERTGGSVSTLTIQRTQQEDSAVYLCASSQLVEETQYFGPGTRLLVL.

The gene calls are TRBV5-6 and TRBJ2-2; maybe TRBD1 (6 bases). Germline V CDR1 and CDR2: SGHDT, YYEEEE. Trimming left V 4 bases short and J 5 bases short, with 9 bases between. The CDR3 contains 13 residues. CDR3 sequence reads: CASSVTGTGELFF. The CDR3 bases are TGTGCCAGCAGCGTAACAGGGACCGGGGAGCTGTTTTTT.

This clone has a handful of counts. The gene calls are TRBV7-2 and TRBJ2-5; D might be TRBD2 (6 bases). The CDR3 runs to 16 residues. The germline gives CDR1 SGHTA, CDR2 FQGNSA. V was trimmed by 5 bases and J by 3 bases, leaving 19 bases between them. Written as DNA, the CDR3 is TGTGCCAGCAGCCCCATGATGCGGGCGGGAAAAGAGACCCAGTACTTC. It codes for CASSPMMRAGKETQYF.

The V call is TRBV5-1, the J call TRBJ2-7, with 11 bases aligning to TRBD1. The germline V gene encodes CDR1 SGHRS and CDR2 YFSETQ. The CDR3 spans 16 residues. The J segment lost 3 bases and the V segment lost 0 bases, leaving 5 bases of the junction unmatched. The CDR3: CASSLGGQGGLYEQYF. CDR3 sequence (DNA): TGCGCCAGCAGCTTGGGGGGACAGGGGGGTCTCTACGAGCAGTACTTC.

The chain combines TRBV25-1 with TRBJ2-5, with no clear D. The CDR3 is 14 amino acids. The V end lost 3 bases, the J end lost 1 base, and 9 bases lay between the germline ends. Germline assignment: CDR1 MGHDK and CDR2 SYGVNS. The CDR3 region has the DNA TGTGCCAGCAGTGATTCGAAGGCCCAAGAGACCCAGTACTTC. Translating gives CASSDSKAQETQYF.

This chain uses TRBV29-1 with TRBJ2-1; the D gene is possibly TRBD1 (6 bases). The CDR3 runs to 11 residues. Trimming left V 4 bases short and J 8 bases short, with 9 bases between. CDR1 is SQVTM, CDR2 ANQGSEA, per germline. CDR3 amino acids: CSVGWGHEQFF. CDR3 in DNA: TGCAGCGTTGGGTGGGGGCATGAGCAGTTCTTC.

The chain couples TRBV27 to TRBJ1-1, with a possible D match to TRBD1 (6 bases). Trimming left V 0 bases short and J 4 bases short, with 12 bases between. The CDR3 extends over 15 amino acids. Germline V gene data show CDR1 as MNHEY and CDR2 as SMNVEV (reference sequence). Here the CDR3 reads CASSLSPGAGTEAFF. DNA of the CDR3: TGTGCCAGCAGTTTATCCCCAGGGGCGGGCACTGAAGCTTTCTTT.

This clone showed up just a few times. The chain joins TRBV3-1 (or the pseudogene TRBV3-2) to TRBJ1-3; no clear D. The CDR3 contains 16 residues. Trimming took 1 base from V and 0 from J, leaving 10 bases between them. Germline-derived CDR1 and CDR2 are LGHDT and YNNKEL (reference sequence). Here the CDR3 reads CASSQVASISGNTIYF. The CDR3 nucleotides read TGTGCCAGCAGCCAAGTCGCCAGCATCTCTGGAAACACCATATATTTT.

The rearrangement links TRBV25-1 to TRBJ1-2; 10 bases agree with TRBD1. CDR1 is MGHDK and CDR2 is SYGVNS in the germline V gene. The CDR3 is 15 residues long. Unmatched junction bases numbered 10, after V lost 6 bases and J lost 6 bases. CDR3 sequence (DNA): TGTGCCAGCAGGGAGGTGGGACAGGGGTTCGATGGCTACACCTTC. Its protein product is CASREVGQGFDGYTF.